This TCR beta chain was identified in a study of regulatory T cells in long-lasting Graves disease (dated by TCRdb to about 2021). About the study as a whole: Newly diagnosed Graves' disease patients had taken antithyroid drugs for less than 3 months. Persistent Graves' disease patients were compared with newly diagnosed Graves' disease patients by peripheral blood TCR sequencing and RNA sequencing. The study was conducted in China and was registered as a clinical trial. A total of some 35 samples underwent TCR sequencing: approximately 13 from persistent and some 20 from newly diagnosed Graves' disease patients.

The library was produced with multiplex PCR. Sequencing was performed on an Illumina HiSeq 4000. TCR beta libraries were built with iRepertoire HTBI primers and Arm-PCR amplification of CDR3 regions. PCR products were gel purified before sequencing. On the authors' methods: A total of some 60 TRBV and under 15 TRBJ segments were identified across samples and were used for gene usage analysis of CDR3 amino acid clonotypes. COPE and FqMerger were used to merge the filtered high-quality paired reads into contigs. BLAST was used to align contigs to IMGT TRBV, TRBD and TRBJ reference genes, and CDR3 was defined according to IMGT. Highly expanded clones were defined as clonotypes with a frequency above 0.1%. Repertoire diversity was measured by Shannon entropy, and V-J evenness by the Gini coefficient. Public clonotypes were defined as clonotypes shared by more than one individual. TCRdb reran the public reads through fastp at Q25 and MiXCR, keeping productive beta chains. All rows with the same CDR3 protein become a single entry with the most common DNA and genes. The V and J calls were determined by TCRdb, not by the authors. The sample has 400,000 to 550,000 distinct CDR3 sequences on record, about 15% of them singletons. Over 8.5% of the sample is held by the ten biggest clonotypes.

The CDR3 sequence holds 11 residues, the cysteine and phenylalanine included. The sequence is cut down to CDR3 DNA, 33 bases in frame from base 1. V and J are trimmed by 6 bases and 10 bases, and the gene matches miss 3 bases of the junction. From the germline V gene (reference sequence), CDR1 is MNHEY and CDR2 is SMNVEV. This clonotype was seen only a few times. Its antigen remains unidentified. No clone much larger than this one lies a single base away; base qualities are absent. Sample time point, as interpreted from the label and publication: newly diagnosed GD, antithyroid drugs for less than 3 months. For both TCR sequencing and RNA sequencing, RNA was extracted from PBMCs in TRIzol. The diagnosis of Graves' disease followed American Thyroid Association guidelines. The patients came from an endocrinology department in Xi'an, China. Each patient gave roughly 10 milliliters of peripheral blood, collected in an EDTA anticoagulant tube. Ficoll Paque Plus density gradient separation was used to isolate PBMCs, and no additional T cell sorting was done. RNA quality was checked with an Agilent 2100 Bioanalyzer and agarose gel, and concentration with a NanoDrop 2000.

The paper's findings and limits, for the study overall: Because the primary lesion, thyroid tissue, could not be accessed, the study looked at peripheral blood alone. As a limitation, the authors acknowledged that the small sample size may reduce accuracy. Lower TCR Shannon entropy and fewer highly expanded clones were observed in persistent Graves' disease patients than in newly diagnosed patients, which suggested clonal expansion. TRBV28, TRBJ1-2 and TRBJ2-5 were preferentially used in persistent disease, while TRBV20-1 and TRBJ2-1 were favored in newly diagnosed disease. Sequencing and analysis were limited to the TCR beta chain. A larger number of public clonotypes was shared among persistent patients (2,741) than among newly diagnosed patients (roughly 970).

The sample was also linked to a second study, of T cells in Graves' hyperthyroidism and ophthalmopathy. Taken from the second paper: Graves' hyperthyroidism was defined as stable when no progression to ophthalmopathy occurred over 18 months of follow-up. Hyperthyroidism patients were aged 18 to 65 years and newly diagnosed, with disease duration of less than 2 months. Patients with uncontrolled infections, other autoimmune diseases, pregnancy or lactation were excluded. Diagnoses were based on clinical symptoms, serum thyroxine and TRAb, thyroid ultrasound and orbital computed tomography. For the first round of RT-PCR on the TCR CDR3, the HTBI primer set was used together with the Qiagen OneStep RT-PCR kit. Blood samples also contained most of the expanded thyroid clonotypes (frequency above 0.001), which suggests that blood repertoires may reflect thyroid immune responses. A 13 V-J signature model separated ophthalmopathy from stable hyperthyroidism, with 87.88% sensitivity and 81.08% specificity in cross-validation and 80%/75% in testing. In validation, the model predicted progression to ophthalmopathy with approximately 70% sensitivity and 72% to 85% specificity, a median of about 6.7 months before onset. A discovery cohort of roughly 100 patients, about 44 with Graves' ophthalmopathy and about 58 with stable Graves' hyperthyroidism, was used to find distinguishing TCR V-J signatures. Prospective prediction of ophthalmopathy was tested in an independent validation cohort of 18 to 20 hyperthyroidism patients and approximately 17 patients who later progressed to ophthalmopathy. The roughly 90 discovery patients were divided at random into training and test sets in a 7:3 ratio. In addition, the study compared T-cell repertoires in thyroid tissue and in blood from over 5 Graves' hyperthyroidism patients. Following sampling, methimazole starting at 30 mg daily was given to hyperthyroidism patients, and high-dose intravenous methylprednisolone was given to ophthalmopathy patients. A second multiplex PCR round built the libraries, followed by size selection and purification. Sequencing of the libraries was done on an Illumina HiSeq2000 using paired-end 100 bp reads. SOAPnuke was used to process the raw data, removing reads that contained adapters or uncalled bases, had a mean Phred below 15, or lacked an exact match to the constant primer or identifier. High-quality paired reads were merged with COPE v1.2.5, and unique nucleotide sequences were defined as clonotypes. MiTCR v1.1 was used to align the clonotypes against IMGT TRBV, TRBD and TRBJ reference segments. Only V-J combinations with frequency above 0.0001, covering 99.2% of repertoires, were analysed. A TCS score was defined as the ratio of F50 (clonal expansion) to E x V (chaos), with BLOSUM62-based TCRdist applied between CDR3 peptides within each V-J. Welch's t-statistics and random forest reduced some 510 V-J features to roughly 13, which were used in a naive Bayes classifier (R e1071). No statistical method was used to set the sample size in advance, and investigators knew the group allocation. According to the paper, TCR Vbeta CDR3 sequencing was carried out on over 130 peripheral blood samples, which came from about 45 ophthalmopathy, 75 to 80 hyperthyroidism and roughly 17 progressor patients.

The receptor comes from a woman aged 25 to 39 with Graves disease. Donor details come from another sample of the same person, matched by shared clones. This specimen consisted of peripheral blood mononuclear cells (PBMCs), obtained at new diagnosis, from a patient treated with antithyroid drugs. The V and J segments used are TRBV27 and TRBJ1-1; the central 9 bases match TRBD1. The DNA reads as follows: TGTGCCAGCAGGGGGGGACAGGGAGCTTTCTTT. It encodes CASRGGQGAFF.